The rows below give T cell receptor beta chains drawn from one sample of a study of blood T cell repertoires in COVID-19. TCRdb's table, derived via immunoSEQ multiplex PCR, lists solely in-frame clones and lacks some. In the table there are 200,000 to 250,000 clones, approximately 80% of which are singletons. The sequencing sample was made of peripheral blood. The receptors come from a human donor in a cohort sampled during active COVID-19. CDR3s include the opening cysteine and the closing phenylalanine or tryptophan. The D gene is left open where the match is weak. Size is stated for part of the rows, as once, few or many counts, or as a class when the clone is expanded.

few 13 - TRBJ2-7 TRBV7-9 TGTGCCAGCAGCTCCGGACTGGTCTACGAGCAGTACTTC CASSSGLVYEQYF
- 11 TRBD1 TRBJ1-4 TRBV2 TGTGCCAGCAGTGTCTTGGACAGGATGAATTTT CASSVLDRMNF
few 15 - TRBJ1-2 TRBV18 TGTGCCAGCTCATCGGAGTCCGGGACAAAGAATGGCTACACCTTC CASSSESGTKNGYTF
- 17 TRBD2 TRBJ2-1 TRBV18 TGTGCCAGCTCCCCTGACCTGACTAGCTTTATGGGGAATGAGCAGTTCTTC CASSPDLTSFMGNEQFF
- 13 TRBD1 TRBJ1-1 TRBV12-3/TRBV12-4 TGTGCCAGCAGCCGGACAGGGAGGACTGAAGCTTTCTTT CASSRTGRTEAFF
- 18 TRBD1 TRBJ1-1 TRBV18 TGTGCCAGCTCACCTTCACCCGGGACAGGGGGCAGGAACACTGAAGCTTTCTTT CASSPSPGTGGRNTEAFF
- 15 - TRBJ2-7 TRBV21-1 TGTGCCAGCAGCATCGGGGACAGGGGGCCTTACGAGCAGTACTTC CASSIGDRGPYEQYF
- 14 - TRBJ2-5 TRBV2 TGTGCCCTCAAGGGGGGGGGAACCAGAGAGACCCAGTACTTC CALKGGGTRETQYF
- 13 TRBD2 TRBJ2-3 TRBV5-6 TGTGCCAGCAGCTTGCGGGGGGCAGATACGCAGTATTTT CASSLRGADTQYF
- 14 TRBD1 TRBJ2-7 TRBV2 TGTGCCAGCAGTGACGACAGGGGGCTCGACGAGCAGTACTTC CASSDDRGLDEQYF
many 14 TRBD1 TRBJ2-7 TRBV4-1 TGCGCCAGCAGCCAAGATCCAGGGGGCTACGAGCAGTACTTC CASSQDPGGYEQYF
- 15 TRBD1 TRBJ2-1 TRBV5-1 TGCGCCAGCAGCCCAGGGACAGGGGCAGGCAATGAGCAGTTCTTC CASSPGTGAGNEQFF
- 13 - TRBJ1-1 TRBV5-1 TGCGCCAGCAGCTTTAACATGAACACTGAAGCTTTCTTT CASSFNMNTEAFF
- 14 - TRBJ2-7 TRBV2 TGTGCCAGCAAAACAGGTGAACCCTCCTACGAGCAGTACTTC CASKTGEPSYEQYF
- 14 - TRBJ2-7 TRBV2 TGTGCCACCCTAAATCAACAGAGCTCCTACGAGCAGTACTTC CATLNQQSSYEQYF
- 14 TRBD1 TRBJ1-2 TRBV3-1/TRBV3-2 TGTGCCAGCAGCCCGGGACAGTGGGGCTATGGCTACACCTTC CASSPGQWGYGYTF